These 26 T cell receptor beta chains came from one sample sequenced in a study of blood T cell repertoires in COVID-19. Sequenced by immunoSEQ multiplex PCR; TCRdb stores in-frame clones only, minus some. Of about 150,000 clones listed, approximately 73% were seen once; the top ten hold roughly 4.2%. The sequencing sample was made of peripheral blood. The receptors stem from a man aged 55 to 70 with acute or convalescent COVID-19.

The V call is TRBV6-5, the J call TRBJ2-1, with TRBD2 matching over 8 bases. Trimming removed 7 bases from V and 13 bases from J; junction bases left unmatched: 18. CDR3 length equals 15 residues. Per germline, CDR1 MNHEY and CDR2 SVGAGI. The CDR3 loop reads CASKTGGQRGNNQFF. CDR3 DNA sequence: TGTGCCAGCAAGACAGGTGGCCAGCGGGGGAACAACCAGTTCTTC.

The V call is TRBV27, the J call TRBJ2-5; D uncertain. Trimming removed 5 bases at V and 4 bases at J, with 14 bases between. Germline loops: CDR1 MNHEY, CDR2 SMNVEV (reference sequence). The CDR3 sequence is 14 residues long. CDR3: CASSARPEAETQYF. The CDR3 DNA is TGTGCCAGCAGTGCCAGACCTGAGGCAGAGACCCAGTACTTC.

V and J are TRBV11-3 and TRBJ2-1; 9 bases match TRBD1. The CDR3 is 16 amino acids. In germline, CDR1 is SGHNT, CDR2 YENEEA. With 5 bases clipped from V and 2 bases from J, the junction kept 7 bases outside the gene matches. CDR3 sequence reads: CASSNRDRDPYNEQFF. CDR3 sequence (DNA): TGTGCCAGCAGCAACCGGGACAGGGATCCCTACAATGAGCAGTTCTTC.

This sequence joins TRBV4-1 and TRBJ2-2, with 8 bases that match TRBD1. CDR3 length equals 18 residues. Germline V gene sequence: CDR1 MGHRA, CDR2 YSYEKL. Unmatched junction bases numbered 14, after V lost 0 bases and J lost 8 bases. The CDR3 reads CASSQDGGRGRIAGELFF. CDR3 DNA sequence: TGCGCCAGCAGCCAAGATGGGGGCAGGGGGCGAATAGCTGGGGAGCTGTTTTTT.

The chain recombines TRBV6-5 with TRBJ2-7; 8 bases are shared with TRBD2. Germline V lookup: CDR1 MNHEY, CDR2 SVGAGI. The CDR3 is 14 amino acids. J gave up 7 bases and V 8 bases, and 13 bases lay outside the gene matches. CDR3 loop: CASAPGRDPREQYF. As DNA, the CDR3 is TGTGCCAGCGCTCCCGGGAGGGACCCTCGGGAGCAGTACTTC.

The rearrangement joins TRBV6-5 to TRBJ2-7, with D maybe TRBD2 (6 bases). V was pared by 10 bases and J by 0 bases, with 16 bases between. Germline CDR1 MNHEY, CDR2 SVGAGI. This CDR3 is 14 amino acids long. CDR3 DNA: TGTGCCACCAAATGGGGGGAGAGCTCCTACGAGCAGTACTTC. This translates into CATKWGESSYEQYF.

The V call is TRBV3-1 (or the pseudogene TRBV3-2), the J call TRBJ2-5; TRBD2 is a possible D gene (5 bases). CDR1 LGHDT and CDR2 YNNKEL come from the germline V gene (reference sequence). CDR3 size: 14 residues. V dropped 1 base and J dropped 4 bases, with 10 bases sitting between them. The DNA of the CDR3 is TGTGCCAGCAGCCAAGGTCCGGGGAGAGAGACCCAGTACTTC. This gives the protein CASSQGPGRETQYF.

The chain recombines TRBV19 with TRBJ2-2, with D hard to call. The CDR3 has 15 residues. Trimming took off 6 bases at V and 3 bases at J, with 14 bases between the two ends. Germline loops: CDR1 LNHDA, CDR2 SQIVND (reference sequence). The CDR3 DNA sequence: TGTGCCAGTAGAACCAGGTCAAAGGACACCGGGGAGCTGTTTTTT. Its translation: CASRTRSKDTGELFF.

The V call is TRBV7-9, the J call TRBJ2-2, with TRBD2 identical over 11 bases. This CDR3 comprises 15 residues. Germline V gene data show CDR1 as SEHNR and CDR2 as FQNEAQ (reference sequence). The ends lost 4 bases at V and 7 bases at J; junction bases unmatched: 5. The CDR3 DNA reads as TGTGCCAGCAGCTATCTAGCGGGAGGAATCGGGGAGCTGTTTTTT. This gives the protein CASSYLAGGIGELFF.

V gene TRBV29-1 combines with J gene TRBJ2-3; 9 bases match TRBD2. The trim removed 7 bases at V and 2 bases at J, leaving 7 bases unmatched. This CDR3 has 14 amino acids. CDR1 is SQVTM and CDR2 is ANQGSEA in the germline V gene. CDR3 sequence (DNA): TGCAGCGCAGACGGACTAGCGCTCACAGATACGCAGTATTTT. The encoded protein is CSADGLALTDTQYF.

This clone has just one count. The rearrangement joins TRBV29-1 to TRBJ2-3, with 7 bases lining up with TRBD2. With V trimmed by 4 bases and J by 2 bases, 9 bases remained unmatched. From germline, CDR1 is SQVTM and CDR2 ANQGSEA. This CDR3 is 15 amino acids long. The CDR3 DNA sequence: TGCAGCGTTGCGGCTAGCGGAGACGACACAGATACGCAGTATTTT. Amino acid sequence: CSVAASGDDTDTQYF.

The rearrangement links TRBV7-9 to TRBJ2-7; TRBD1 aligns across 7 bases. Unmatched junction bases numbered 7, after V lost 5 bases and J lost 0 bases. From germline, CDR1 is SEHNR and CDR2 FQNEAQ (reference sequence). The length of the CDR3 is 15 residues. The DNA for the CDR3 is TGTGCCAGCAGCCAACCGGGACAGAGCTCCTACGAGCAGTACTTC. The encoded protein is CASSQPGQSSYEQYF.

V usage is TRBV4-1 and J usage is TRBJ1-5; D ambiguous. Trimming removed 0 bases from V and 2 bases from J, with 14 bases in between. The germline V gene has CDR1 MGHRA and CDR2 YSYEKL. The CDR3 covers 17 residues. The CDR3 loop is CASSQEWRVSGNQPQHF. The CDR3 bases are TGCGCCAGCAGCCAAGAGTGGCGGGTCTCCGGCAATCAGCCCCAGCATTTT.

The chain couples TRBV7-4 to TRBJ2-7, with TRBD1 matching over 7 bases. After removal of 5 bases from V and 6 bases from J, the junction contained 4 bases not matched to a gene. Germline CDR1 is SGHVT and CDR2 is SQSDAQ. The CDR3 runs to 12 residues. CDR3 sequence reads: CASSQGESEQYF. The CDR3 DNA is TGTGCCAGCAGCCAGGGGGAATCCGAGCAGTACTTC.

V and J are TRBV18 and TRBJ2-7; 11 bases map to TRBD1. The CDR3 covers 14 residues. V dropped 4 bases and J dropped 7; count of bases not matched to a gene: 6. Germline loops: CDR1 KGHSH, CDR2 LQKENI. CDR3 DNA sequence: TGTGCCAGCTCACTGCCCGGGACAGGGGGAGAGCAGTACTTC. Translated: CASSLPGTGGEQYF.

The chain carries TRBV10-3 and TRBJ2-3; D call uncertain. CDR1 is ENHRY, CDR2 SYGVKD, per germline. Trimming shortened V by 7 bases and J by 0 bases, and 8 bases separated the two germline ends. The length of the CDR3 is 13 residues. CDR3 sequence (DNA): TGTGCCATCAACAAACTAAGCACAGATACGCAGTATTTT. As protein: CAINKLSTDTQYF.

This chain connects TRBV5-1 to TRBJ1-4, with 7 bases fitting TRBD1. Germline loops: CDR1 SGHRS, CDR2 YFSETQ. The CDR3 loop spans 13 amino acids. The junction had 4 bases not matched to a gene; V was cut back by 5 bases and J by 6 bases. For the CDR3, the DNA is TGCGCCAGCAGAAAGGGACAGTATGAAAAACTGTTTTTT. Translated, it gives CASRKGQYEKLFF.

The V and J genes are TRBV5-4 and TRBJ2-1; TRBD1 is a possible D gene (8 bases). CDR3 length: 13 amino acids. Germline V CDR1 and CDR2: SGHNT, YYREEE (reference sequence). V was cut by 5 bases and J by 9 bases, with 15 bases left in between. CDR3 nucleotide sequence: TGTGCCAGCAGATCCACAGGGGGGGGTGAGCAGTTCTTC. Residues: CASRSTGGGEQFF.

The chain combines TRBV11-2 with TRBJ2-7; 9 nucleotides align to TRBD2. This CDR3 comprises 15 residues. CDR1 is SGHAT, CDR2 FQNNGV, per germline. V dropped 5 bases and J dropped 0; count of bases not matched to a gene: 5. CDR3 in amino acids: CASSNPGLASYEQYF. The CDR3, as DNA: TGTGCCAGCAGCAACCCGGGACTAGCCTCCTACGAGCAGTACTTC.

This chain connects TRBV29-1 to TRBJ2-7; TRBD1 matches at 9 bases. This CDR3 is 13 amino acids long. Germline values: CDR1 SQVTM, CDR2 ANQGSEA. Trimming took 4 bases from V and 2 from J; bases not matched to a gene: 3. The CDR3 sequence: CSVVRTGAYEQYF. In DNA form, the CDR3 reads TGCAGCGTTGTGAGGACAGGGGCCTACGAGCAGTACTTC.

The chain links TRBV20-1 to TRBJ2-7, with TRBD2 matching 7 bases. CDR3 length: 17 residues. Trimming took 3 bases from V and 0 from J; bases not matched to a gene: 14. Germline-derived CDR1 and CDR2 are DFQATT and SNEGSKA (reference sequence). This chain's CDR3 is CSASTQSGAGVSYEQYF. In nucleotides, the CDR3 is TGCAGTGCTAGTACGCAGAGTGGTGCGGGAGTCTCCTACGAGCAGTACTTC.

The chain links TRBV9 to TRBJ2-1; TRBD2 agrees at 12 bases. The V and J ends lost 2 bases and 6 bases, in that order; junction bases with no gene match: 15. Germline V gene sequence: CDR1 SGDLS, CDR2 YYNGEE. This CDR3 region has 19 residues. In nucleotides, the CDR3 is TGTGCCAGCAGCGTCGCGACAAGTTGGACTAGCGGGATTCCCAATGAGCAGTTCTTC. Its translation is CASSVATSWTSGIPNEQFF.

The chain couples TRBV6-5 to TRBJ1-4; the D gene is possibly TRBD1 (6 bases). Germline V lookup: CDR1 MNHEY, CDR2 SVGAGI. The CDR3 loop spans 15 amino acids. Trimming removed 6 bases from V and 1 base from J, with 12 bases in between. CDR3 nucleotides: TGTGCCAGCAGAAGTCCACAGGGAACTAATGAAAAACTGTTTTTT. It encodes CASRSPQGTNEKLFF.

The table lists this clone with a count of one. This chain joins TRBV27 and TRBJ2-7, with 10 bases matching TRBD1. The V gene end was trimmed by 7 bases and the J gene end by 5 bases; junction bases not matched to a gene: 14. Germline CDR1 and CDR2: MNHEY and SMNVEV (reference sequence). The CDR3 consists of 16 residues. The CDR3 coding sequence is TGTGCCAGCACTACAGATCCGGGACAGGGGTACCACGAGCAGTACTTC. Its translation is CASTTDPGQGYHEQYF.

The gene calls are TRBV21-1 and TRBJ2-3; the table gives TRBD2 as D, unverified against the DNA. TRBV21-1 constitutes a pseudogene. The CDR3 spans 16 residues. The CDR3 coding sequence is TGTGCCAGCAGCAAAACTTCACCGGGGAGCACAGATACGCAGTATTTT. Protein: CASSKTSPGSTDTQYF.

The chain joins TRBV4-1 to TRBJ1-5; D is possibly TRBD1 (6 bases). Trimming cost V 0 bases and J 2 bases, with 14 bases left between them. Per germline, CDR1 MGHRA and CDR2 YSYEKL. This CDR3 spans 17 amino acids. The CDR3, as DNA: TGCGCCAGCAGCCAAGAGCGAACAGGGTTCGGCAATCAGCCCCAGCATTTT. It specifies CASSQERTGFGNQPQHF.